This note documents a single TCR beta chain sequence. The CDR3 spans 14 residues. CDR1 and CDR2 from the germline V gene are MNHEY and SVGAGI. The V end lost 4 bases, the J end lost 3 bases, and 13 bases lay between the germline ends. The data derive from a study of blood T cells in healthy people across ages. Then a second PCR, running roughly 6 to 12 cycles, was carried out with a sample-barcoded 5' primer and a J-beta primer mix. TCRdb reprocessed the 5' RACE reads with MiXCR, giving one entry per CDR3 protein. In the table there are 550,000 to 750,000 distinct CDR3 sequences, around 21% of which are singletons.

This receptor was identified in a man between 70 and 80 years old in good health. The chain joins TRBV6-5 to TRBJ2-7, with TRBD1 as a possible D gene (6 bases). Source material: blood. Here the CDR3 DNA reads TGTGCCAGCAGTTTCAGGGGTTCTATCTACGAGCAGTACTTC. Amino acid sequence: CASSFRGSIYEQYF.